These 28 T cell receptor beta chains came from one sample sequenced in a study of molecular identifiers for immune sequencing clone quantification (dated by TCRdb to the late 2010s). Receptor libraries were prepared by PCR. The instrument given in TCRdb is NextSeq 500. Through fastp at Q25 and MiXCR, TCRdb rebuilt clones from the public reads, retaining in-frame beta chains. Each entry is one CDR3 protein sequence, shown with its most common DNA and genes. The sample table shows about 510,000 distinct CDR3 sequences, and roughly 26% are seen once. The biggest ten clones account for just over 0.75% of the sample. Sequencing was done on a sample of naive CD8+ T cells from blood, with Jurkat cell RNA spiked in. The label giving this sample's cell subset or site can be read as: FACS-sorted CD8+CD4-CCR7+CD45RA+ naive T cells. Every receptor here comes from a human donor in good health. Some libraries in this study had Jurkat cell RNA spiked in.

This clonotype appeared many times. The chain combines TRBV4-3 with TRBJ1-5, with D hard to call. With 0 bases removed from V and 5 bases from J, the gap between germline ends came to 11 bases. This CDR3 has 15 amino acids. Germline V gene data show CDR1 as LGHNA and CDR2 as YSLEER. CDR3 bases: TGCGCCAGCAGCCAAGACCGGACGAGTTATCAGCCCCAGCATTTT. It is translated as CASSQDRTSYQPQHF.

The sample holds a few counts of this clonotype. This CDR3 is CASSLWGGVNTEAFF. In DNA form, the CDR3 reads TGTGCCAGCAGCTTGTGGGGGGGGGTGAACACTGAAGCTTTCTTT. V gene TRBV7-2 combines with J gene TRBJ1-1; a possible D gene is TRBD1 (5 bases). This CDR3 has 15 amino acids. Trimming stripped 3 bases from V and 0 bases from J, with 11 bases between. The germline CDR1 and CDR2 sequences are SGHTA and FQGNSA.

This clonotype was seen a few times. At one end, the junction sequence differs from germline, possibly due to a read error. The chain combines TRBV5-6 with TRBJ2-1; D is perhaps TRBD1 (6 bases). This CDR3 is built from 16 residues. Germline V gene sequence: CDR1 SGHDT, CDR2 YYEEEE. This CDR3 is CASTLATGGRYNEQFF. For the CDR3, the DNA is TGTGCCAGCACCTTGGCGACAGGTGGGCGGTACAATGAGCAGTTCTTC. The full variable domain, with the rest looked up from reference TRBV5-6 and TRBJ2-1, is DAGVTQSPTHLIKTRGQQVTLRCSPKSGHDTVSWYQQALGQGPQFIFQYYEEEERQRGNFPDRFSGHQFPNYSSELNVNALLLGDSALYLCASTLATGGRYNEQFFGPGTRLTVL.

This clonotype was observed a few times. The chain links TRBV6-5 to TRBJ1-1; TRBD1 matches at 9 bases. Germline V gives CDR1 MNHEY, CDR2 SVGAGI. The CDR3 loop spans 14 amino acids. V lost 2 bases and J lost 4; bases outside the gene matches: 2. Here the CDR3 reads CASSYGDRATEAFF. In DNA, the CDR3 is TGTGCCAGCAGTTACGGGGACAGGGCCACTGAAGCTTTCTTT.

This clonotype was recorded a few times. The chain recombines TRBV5-1 with TRBJ1-1; D perhaps matches TRBD1 (6 bases). From germline, CDR1 is SGHRS and CDR2 YFSETQ. CDR3 length: 11 amino acids. Trimming removed 6 bases at V and 7 bases at J, with 10 bases between. CDR3 amino acids: CASIFRGEAFF. The CDR3 coding sequence is TGCGCCAGCATATTCAGGGGTGAAGCTTTCTTT.

This clonotype was recorded a few times. The chain links TRBV2 to TRBJ1-2, with D uncertain. V shed 3 bases and J shed 3 bases, with 17 bases lying between them. This CDR3 contains 16 residues. The germline V gene encodes CDR1 SNHLY and CDR2 FYNNEI. Written as DNA, the CDR3 is TGTGCCAGCAGTGATTTTCCCCCGTCGGCGGACTATGGCTACACCTTC. Its protein product is CASSDFPPSADYGYTF.

The sample holds many counts of this clonotype. CDR3 bases: TGTGCCAGCAGTCGGGTCCCAGGGGCTGGAAACACCATATATTTT. It specifies CASSRVPGAGNTIYF. The chain links TRBV5-4 to TRBJ1-3; TRBD1 might be the D (6 bases). V was cut by 5 bases and J by 2 bases, with 14 bases left in between. Germline CDR1 and CDR2: SGHNT and YYREEE (reference sequence). The CDR3 has 15 amino acids.

Turning to this clonotype: Because the CDR3 is missing its conserved closing phenylalanine or tryptophan, this is likely a read error. J is TRBJ2-7 and V is TRBV28, with 11 bases matching TRBD2. V lost 6 bases, J lost 0 bases, and 4 bases stayed unmatched. CDR3 length equals 15 residues. In germline, CDR1 is MDHEN, CDR2 SYDVKM. Here the CDR3 DNA reads TGTGCCAGCAGGTCCGGGACTAGCGGCTCCTACGAGCAGTACTCC. As protein: CASRSGTSGSYEQYS.

The chain employs TRBV13 and TRBJ2-7; the D gene is possibly TRBD1 (6 bases). The germline CDR1 and CDR2 sequences are PRHDT and FYEKMQ (reference sequence). This CDR3 spans 13 amino acids. V lost 3 bases to trimming and J lost 7 bases, with 13 bases between them. The CDR3 region has the DNA TGTGCCAGCAGCTTCGGGACACTGGTTGAGCAGTACTTC. Translating it yields CASSFGTLVEQYF.

This sequence joins TRBV19 and TRBJ2-1, with D unclear. V lost 6 bases, J lost 8 bases, and 17 bases lay in between. The CDR3 contains 14 residues. CDR1 and CDR2 from the germline V gene are LNHDA and SQIVND (reference sequence). CDR3 amino acids: CASSPAPPPDEQFF. CDR3 nucleotides: TGTGCCAGTAGCCCGGCCCCCCCCCCAGATGAGCAGTTCTTC.

J is TRBJ2-1 and V is TRBV7-9, with D perhaps matching TRBD1 (7 bases). With 2 bases removed from V and 2 bases from J, the gap between germline ends came to 13 bases. The CDR3 is 16 residues long. Looked up from germline, CDR1 is SEHNR and CDR2 is FQNEAQ (reference sequence). CDR3 nucleotides: TGTGCCAGCAGCTTACCCAGGGGGGTCGCCTACAATGAGCAGTTCTTC. Translation: CASSLPRGVAYNEQFF.

This clonotype was seen repeatedly, ten times or more. This sequence joins TRBV29-1 and TRBJ2-2, with D tentatively TRBD1 (6 bases). Trimming shortened V by 4 bases and J by 3 bases, and 9 bases separated the two germline ends. CDR1 and CDR2 from the germline V gene are SQVTM and ANQGSEA. The CDR3 is 13 amino acids. The CDR3 sequence is CSVVSGDTGELFF. CDR3 sequence (DNA): TGCAGCGTTGTGTCAGGGGACACCGGGGAGCTGTTTTTT.

This clonotype has only a few counts. The chain uses TRBV7-6 and TRBJ2-5; 8 bases are a match to TRBD1. The CDR3 length is 14 residues. Germline V gives CDR1 SGHVS, CDR2 FNYEAQ. J gave up 5 bases and V 5 bases, and 7 bases lay outside the gene matches. The CDR3 is CASSQPGQAETQYF. The DNA of the CDR3 is TGTGCCAGCAGCCAACCGGGACAGGCGGAGACCCAGTACTTC. The entire variable domain, with the rest obtained from reference TRBV7-6 and TRBJ2-5, is as follows: GAGVSQSPRYKVTKRGQDVALRCDPISGHVSLYWYRQALGQGPEFLTYFNYEAQQDKSGLPNDRFSAERPEGSISTLTIQRTEQRDSAMYRCASSQPGQAETQYFGPGTRLLVL.

V gene TRBV4-3 combines with J gene TRBJ2-7, with D uncertain. The germline V gene has CDR1 LGHNA and CDR2 YSLEER. With 1 base removed from V and 3 bases from J, the gap between germline ends came to 10 bases. The CDR3 has 14 residues. The CDR3 spells CASSQVAENYEQYF. DNA for the CDR3: TGCGCCAGCAGCCAAGTGGCGGAAAACTACGAGCAGTACTTC.

This clonotype was picked up many times. The chain links TRBV28 to TRBJ2-7; 8 nucleotides agree with TRBD2. Trimming took 5 bases from V and 2 from J; bases not matched to a gene: 5. The CDR3 totals 14 residues. CDR1 and CDR2 (germline): MDHEN, SYDVKM. The CDR3 DNA sequence: TGTGCCAGCAGTCTCCGGACTAGCCCCTACGAGCAGTACTTC. Residues: CASSLRTSPYEQYF.

V and J are TRBV7-8 and TRBJ2-7, with TRBD1 identical over 7 bases. Germline V gene lookup returns CDR1 SGHVS and CDR2 FQNEAQ. Trimming cost V 4 bases and J 2 bases; bases outside gene matches: 8. The CDR3 contains 15 residues. The CDR3 protein is CASSSSGTAAYEQYF. The CDR3 coding sequence is TGTGCCAGCAGCTCCTCCGGGACAGCAGCCTACGAGCAGTACTTC.

This clonotype turned up a few times. The rearrangement joins TRBV4-2 to TRBJ2-7; 9 bases map to TRBD2. The CDR3 covers 16 residues. V was clipped by 1 base and J by 4 bases; unmatched bases: 8. CDR1 is LGHNA and CDR2 is YNFKEQ in the germline V gene. The CDR3 DNA is TGTGCCAGCAGCCAAGTTGGCGGGAGGGCCTCTTACGAGCAGTACTTC. Its protein is CASSQVGGRASYEQYF.

Points on this clonotype: With a much larger clone just one base away, this may be a read error. This likely comes from a read error, as the CDR3 has no conserved phenylalanine or tryptophan at its end. V and J are TRBV29-1 and TRBJ2-5; possibly TRBD1 for D (5 bases). This CDR3 spans 14 amino acids. Germline values: CDR1 SQVTM, CDR2 ANQGSEA. The ends were cut back, 7 bases at V and 0 bases at J, with 15 bases in the middle. For the CDR3, the DNA is TGCAGCGCCTACCCTGACAGCCACCAAGAGACCCAGTACTCC. Translation: CSAYPDSHQETQYS.

This clonotype was picked up many times. V is TRBV28 and J is TRBJ2-7; D uncertain. The V end was cut by 6 bases, the J end by 3 bases, with 15 bases between. CDR1 and CDR2 (germline): MDHEN, SYDVKM. This CDR3 is 14 amino acids long. Here the CDR3 reads CASSRDETLYEQYF. CDR3 coding DNA: TGTGCCAGCAGCCGAGACGAGACGCTCTACGAGCAGTACTTC.

The V gene is TRBV5-6, the J gene TRBJ2-2; 8 bases fit TRBD1. V lost 4 bases to trimming and J lost 4 bases; unmatched junction nucleotides: 6. In germline, CDR1 is SGHDT, CDR2 YYEEEE. There are 15 residues in the CDR3. The CDR3 DNA sequence: TGTGCCAGCAGCCCACGACAGGGGTTCACCGGGGAGCTGTTTTTT. As protein: CASSPRQGFTGELFF. The whole variable domain, filled in from reference TRBV5-6 and TRBJ2-2, reads DAGVTQSPTHLIKTRGQQVTLRCSPKSGHDTVSWYQQALGQGPQFIFQYYEEEERQRGNFPDRFSGHQFPNYSSELNVNALLLGDSALYLCASSPRQGFTGELFFGEGSRLTVL.

The chain carries TRBV5-1 and TRBJ1-1; a possible D gene is TRBD1 (5 bases). This CDR3 comprises 16 residues. The germline gives CDR1 SGHRS, CDR2 YFSETQ. The V end lost 0 bases, the J end lost 0 bases, and 12 bases lay between the germline ends. In DNA, the CDR3 is TGCGCCAGCAGCTTGGCCGGGGGGGGAATGAACACTGAAGCTTTCTTT. This translates into CASSLAGGGMNTEAFF.

This clonotype was recorded once. This sequence may be a read error, since a much larger clone differs from it by one base. This chain uses TRBV29-1 with TRBJ1-4, with a possible D match to TRBD1 (6 bases). The germline CDR1 and CDR2 sequences are SQVTM and ANQGSEA. The CDR3 is made up of 13 amino acids. In nucleotides, the CDR3 is TGCAGCGGAAGGGACATCGGGAATGAAGAACTGTTTTTT. Its translation is CSGRDIGNEELFF.

To note about this clonotype: This may be a read error: a much more frequent sequence differs by one nucleotide. The V call is TRBV29-1, the J call TRBJ2-1; tentative D call: TRBD2 (6 bases). CDR3 length equals 14 residues. V dropped 3 bases and J dropped 2 bases, with 11 bases sitting between them. CDR1 is SQVTM and CDR2 is ANQGSEA in the germline V gene. The CDR3 nucleotides read TGCAGCGTTGAGTTCCGGGGGACCTACAATGAGCAGTTCTTC. It is translated as CSVEFRGTYNEQFF.

A note on this clonotype: A much larger clone is a single base away; this may be a read error. The chain carries TRBV27 and TRBJ1-4, with a weak D call TRBD1 (5 bases). Germline CDR1 MNHEY, CDR2 SMNVEV (reference sequence). This CDR3 contains 12 residues. The CDR3 spells CARSPPGEKLFF. As DNA, the CDR3 is TGTGCCCGCAGTCCACCAGGGGAAAAACTGTTTTTT.

This clonotype was observed a single time. The chain has TRBV7-9 and TRBJ1-2; D is undetermined. The germline CDR1 and CDR2 sequences are SEHNR and FQNEAQ (reference sequence). Deletions cut 2 bases from V and 5 bases from J, with 15 bases between. This CDR3 contains 15 residues. CDR3: CASSLSVGKDYGYTF. CDR3 bases: TGTGCCAGCAGCTTATCGGTTGGGAAGGATTATGGCTACACCTTC. The entire variable domain, with the rest obtained from reference TRBV7-9 and TRBJ1-2, is as follows: DTGVSQNPRHKITKRGQNVTFRCDPISEHNRLYWYRQTLGQGPEFLTYFQNEAQLEKSRLLSDRFSAERPKGSFSTLEIQRTEQGDSAMYLCASSLSVGKDYGYTFGSGTRLTVV.

This clonotype has a handful of counts. The chain carries TRBV4-1 and TRBJ1-1; no reliable D call. The V and J ends lost 1 base and 4 bases respectively, with 10 bases between them. The germline V gene encodes CDR1 MGHRA and CDR2 YSYEKL. This CDR3 region has 14 residues. This CDR3 is CASSQVRVFTEAFF. The CDR3 DNA follows: TGCGCCAGCAGCCAAGTAAGGGTATTCACTGAAGCTTTCTTT.

This clonotype has just a few counts. J is TRBJ1-4 and V is TRBV19; weak D call: TRBD1 (5 bases). Germline CDR1 and CDR2: LNHDA and SQIVND (reference sequence). Trimming left V 9 bases short and J 0 bases short, with 14 bases between. There are 15 residues in the CDR3. The CDR3 coding sequence is TGTGCCAGCGGACGTACCAGGGCAACTAATGAAAAACTGTTTTTT. It is translated as CASGRTRATNEKLFF.

V usage is TRBV15 and J usage is TRBJ2-4, with D perhaps assigned TRBD1 or TRBD2 (5 bases each). The CDR3 is 15 residues long. V was trimmed by 3 bases and J by 5 bases, leaving 14 bases between them. Germline V lookup: CDR1 LNHNV, CDR2 YYDKDF (reference sequence). CDR3 protein: CATSRGDSPENIQYF. For the CDR3, the DNA is TGTGCCACCAGCAGGGGAGACAGCCCCGAAAACATTCAGTACTTC.